These T cell receptor beta chains were read from a single sample in a study of untreated major depressive disorder. Profiled with immunoSEQ multiplex PCR; TCRdb holds only in-frame clones, not every one. The sample lists approximately 25,000 clones; 91% were seen once. The sequencing sample was made of CD4+ T cells from PBMCs. Receptors were obtained from a woman in her thirties with major depressive disorder. Each CDR3 is given with its conserved first and last residue. The D gene is left open where the match is weak. Size is stated for part of the rows, as once, few or many counts, or as a class when the clone is expanded.

TGTGCCAGCAGACCAGCGACTAGCGGTGAAGAGACCCAGTACTTC,CASRPATSGEETQYF,TRBV7-3,-,TRBD2,TRBJ2-5
TGCGCCAGCAGAAACCCCGGGACTAGCAAATATCGCACCGGGGAGCTGTTTTTT,CASRNPGTSKYRTGELFF,TRBV4-1,few,TRBD2,TRBJ2-2
TGTGCCAGCACCCTCACGAGCTCTGGAAACACCATATATTTT,CASTLTSSGNTIYF,TRBV7-8,once,-,TRBJ1-3
TGTGCCAGCAGCTCCCGACAGGGTTTAACCACACCTTATGGCTACACCTTC,CASSSRQGLTTPYGYTF,TRBV7-2,-,TRBD1,TRBJ1-2
TGTGCCAGCAGCTCGGCGGAAAAACTGTTTTTT,CASSSAEKLFF,TRBV5-4,-,-,TRBJ1-4
TGCGCCAGCAGTGTCAGGGTGTTTTCCTACGAGCAGTACTTC,CASSVRVFSYEQYF,TRBV4-1,-,-,TRBJ2-7
TGTGCCAGCAGCGCCCCAATGTACCAAGAGACCCAGTACTTC,CASSAPMYQETQYF,TRBV9,-,-,TRBJ2-5
TGTGCCATCAGTGACCCATTGGACAGGGAAGAGACCCAGTACTTC,CAISDPLDREETQYF,TRBV10-3,-,TRBD1,TRBJ2-5
TGTGCCAGCAGTTTATCAGACCCTATCTATGGCTACACCTTC,CASSLSDPIYGYTF,TRBV27,-,-,TRBJ1-2
TGTGCCAGCAGGAAGGGAGGGACCGGGAACATTGAGCAGTTCTTC,CASRKGGTGNIEQFF,TRBV6-1,-,TRBD2,TRBJ2-1
TGTGCCAGCAGCTTGCCCGGGACAGCCTCCTACGAGCAGTACTTC,CASSLPGTASYEQYF,TRBV5-4,-,TRBD1,TRBJ2-7
TGCGCCAGCACCCTTGGATACCCCGGGGAGCTGTTTTTT,CASTLGYPGELFF,TRBV5-1,once,-,TRBJ2-2
TGTGCCAGCAGCGTCCGGACAGGACAAGAGACCCAGTACTTC,CASSVRTGQETQYF,TRBV7-2,-,TRBD1,TRBJ2-5
TGCGCCAGCAGACCCGGGACTAGCCGGGAAGAGACCCAGTACTTC,CASRPGTSREETQYF,TRBV4-1,once,TRBD2,TRBJ2-5
TGTGCCAGCAGCTTTGACGACAGTCACGGTGGGAACACTGAAGCTTTCTTT,CASSFDDSHGGNTEAFF,TRBV7-9,once,-,TRBJ1-1
TGTGCCAGCAGCTTAGAATGGCCCTCTGGGGCCAACGTCCTGACTTTC,CASSLEWPSGANVLTF,TRBV7-2,once,-,TRBJ2-6
TGTGCCATCAGTGAGTCAGGGGGAAGCAATCAGCCCCAGCATTTT,CAISESGGSNQPQHF,TRBV10-3,-,-,TRBJ1-5
TGTGCCAGCAGAGTGACAGGGTTCGGATTGGCTTTCTTT,CASRVTGFGLAFF,TRBV28,-,TRBD1,TRBJ1-1
TGCAGCGTCGCTACAGGGTTAGAGCAGTACTTC,CSVATGLEQYF,TRBV29-1,-,-,TRBJ2-7
TGTGCCAGCAGTTCCTCGAGAGGGTCGGCTAATTCACCCCTCCACTTT,CASSSSRGSANSPLHF,TRBV6-5,-,-,TRBJ1-6
TGTGCCAGCAAGTTTGGTGCTAGCGGCTACGAGCAGTACTTC,CASKFGASGYEQYF,TRBV2,-,TRBD2,TRBJ2-7
TGTGCCAGCAGTTACTCGGGACACTCTGGAAACACCATATATTTT,CASSYSGHSGNTIYF,TRBV6-6,-,-,TRBJ1-3
TGCGCCAGCAGCTTGGACTCTTACACCGGGGAGCTGTTTTTT,CASSLDSYTGELFF,TRBV5-1,-,-,TRBJ2-2
TGTGCCAGCAGCTGGACAGGTGTCGTAACCCTCTATGGCTACACCTTC,CASSWTGVVTLYGYTF,TRBV7-9,-,TRBD1,TRBJ1-2
TGTGCCAGCAGCTTCCTGGACAGGGGTAAGGAAAACATTCAGTACTTC,CASSFLDRGKENIQYF,TRBV5-6,-,TRBD1,TRBJ2-4
TGCGCCAGCAGCTTGGCTCCTAGCGGGAGCTACGAGCAGTACTTC,CASSLAPSGSYEQYF,TRBV5-1,-,TRBD2,TRBJ2-7
TGCAGCCTTCGTAGCGAAGGAGAGACCCAGTACTTC,CSLRSEGETQYF,TRBV29-1,-,-,TRBJ2-5
TGTGCCAGCGGGACAGGGGCCAGGTCCATTCAGTACTTC,CASGTGARSIQYF,TRBV11-2,-,TRBD1,TRBJ2-4
TGTGCCAGCAGTTACTCTAAGGGGACCGGCTACACCTTC,CASSYSKGTGYTF,TRBV6-5,-,-,TRBJ1-2
TGCGCCAGCAGCCAAGTAGTGGCAGCCCCTCAGGGGGAGCAGTACTTC,CASSQVVAAPQGEQYF,TRBV4-1,-,-,TRBJ2-7
TGTGCCAGTAGAGACTACACCTATGGCTACACCTTC,CASRDYTYGYTF,TRBV19,-,-,TRBJ1-2
TGTGCCAGCAGCTTATCGACAGGGGCAACTAATGAAAAACTGTTTTTT,CASSLSTGATNEKLFF,TRBV7-2,once,TRBD1,TRBJ1-4
TGTGCCAGCAGTCGGGACAGGGGTTTAGGAAGGTATGGCTACACCTTC,CASSRDRGLGRYGYTF,TRBV28,-,TRBD1,TRBJ1-2
TGTGCCAGCAGCCGATCCCAGGGTTTCGTCGATACGCAGTATTTT,CASSRSQGFVDTQYF,TRBV7-8,-,-,TRBJ2-3
TGTGCCAGCAGTCTAAGATACACAGATACGCAGTATTTT,CASSLRYTDTQYF,TRBV27,-,-,TRBJ2-3
TGTGCCAGCTTGGGACAAGCCTATGGCTACACCTTC,CASLGQAYGYTF,TRBV7-2,-,-,TRBJ1-2
TGCAGTGCTTCCCTGGAGACCCAGTACTTC,CSASLETQYF,TRBV20-1,-,-,TRBJ2-5
TGTGCCAGCAGTTTATTATTAGGGGGGGGACAAGACTATGGCTACACCTTC,CASSLLLGGGQDYGYTF,TRBV27,-,-,TRBJ1-2
TGCAGCGTTGAAGATCGGGCTAGCGGGAGAATCAATGAGCAGTTCTTC,CSVEDRASGRINEQFF,TRBV29-1,-,TRBD2,TRBJ2-1
TGTGCCAGCAGCTTGGACAGATCCAATGAAAAACTGTTTTTT,CASSLDRSNEKLFF,TRBV5-6,-,-,TRBJ1-4